Listed here are 18 T cell receptor beta chains from one sample, sequenced in a study of cytomegalovirus exposure and HLA in healthy donors. Use of 60 Vbeta and 13 Jbeta primers characterized the PCR. Produced via immunoSEQ multiplex PCR; TCRdb's table is partial and in-frame only. Here the sample spans some 130,000 clones, 75% to 90% being singletons. Input material: PBMCs. The receptor source for this set is a man aged 30-40 years in good health and CMV-seronegative.

This clone was observed a handful of times. The CDR3 loop is CASSYQTGITGELFF. The CDR3 DNA follows: TGTGCCAGCAGTTACCAGACAGGGATCACCGGGGAGCTGTTTTTT. The rearrangement joins TRBV27 to TRBJ2-2; 7 bases line up with TRBD1. Germline CDR1 is MNHEY and CDR2 is SMNVEV (reference sequence). The V segment lost 4 bases and the J segment 4 bases; nucleotides outside the gene matches: 6. The CDR3 consists of 15 residues.

The chain carries TRBV10-3 and TRBJ1-1, with 8 nucleotides matching TRBD1. Looked up from germline, CDR1 is ENHRY and CDR2 is SYGVKD. The CDR3 has 15 residues. The V gene end was trimmed by 4 bases and the J gene end by 3 bases; junction bases not matched to a gene: 7. This CDR3 reads CAISGDRGDYTEAFF. As DNA, the CDR3 is TGTGCCATCAGTGGAGACAGGGGCGACTACACTGAAGCTTTCTTT.

This chain joins TRBV13 and TRBJ2-5; possible D gene TRBD1, 5 bases. The CDR3 length is 11 residues. Trimming removed 6 bases from V and 4 bases from J, with 6 bases in between. Germline V CDR1 and CDR2: PRHDT, FYEKMQ (reference sequence). CDR3: CASRGPETQYF. CDR3 DNA sequence: TGTGCCAGCAGGGGGCCAGAGACCCAGTACTTC.

J is TRBJ2-3 and V is TRBV28; D remains unclear. CDR3 length: 15 residues. Germline values: CDR1 MDHEN, CDR2 SYDVKM. V lost 1 base to trimming and J lost 0 bases, with 8 bases between them. CDR3 nucleotides: TGTGCCAGCAGTTTATTTTGGCCTAGCACAGATACGCAGTATTTT. It yields the protein CASSLFWPSTDTQYF.

This sequence joins TRBV27 and TRBJ2-1; D is perhaps TRBD1 (5 bases). Germline loops: CDR1 MNHEY, CDR2 SMNVEV (reference sequence). V lost 2 bases and J 6 bases, leaving 11 bases between the germline ends. This CDR3 contains 14 residues. The CDR3 reads CASSLRGTLNEQFF. CDR3 bases: TGTGCCAGCAGTTTAAGGGGCACCCTCAATGAGCAGTTCTTC.

The chain recombines TRBV7-2 with TRBJ1-1, with D possibly TRBD1 on 6 matching bases. CDR1 and CDR2 (germline): SGHTA, FQGNSA. The V gene lost 0 bases and the J gene lost 0 bases, with 8 bases spanning the gap. The CDR3 sequence is 15 residues long. CDR3 DNA sequence: TGTGCCAGCAGCTTAGCGCAGGGGATGAACACTGAAGCTTTCTTT. It yields the protein CASSLAQGMNTEAFF. The variable domain in full, completed from reference TRBV7-2 and TRBJ1-1, reads GAGVSQSPSNKVTEKGKDVELRCDPISGHTALYWYRQSLGQGLEFLIYFQGNSAPDKSGLPSDRFSAERTGGSVSTLTIQRTQQEDSAVYLCASSLAQGMNTEAFFGQGTRLTVV.

There are a few counts of this clone. CDR3 sequence reads: CASSPPPGSPTVGNQPQHF. The DNA for the CDR3 is TGTGCCAGCTCACCACCCCCAGGGTCCCCTACAGTAGGCAATCAGCCCCAGCATTTT. The chain joins TRBV18 to TRBJ1-5; a weak D match, TRBD1 (5 bases). Germline CDR1 KGHSH, CDR2 LQKENI. Deletions cut 0 bases from V and 2 bases from J, with 20 bases between. The CDR3 runs to 19 residues.

The gene calls are TRBV18 and TRBJ1-1; TRBD1 aligns across 7 bases. This CDR3 spans 14 amino acids. From germline, CDR1 is KGHSH and CDR2 LQKENI. Trimming at V came to 4 bases and at J to 0 bases, leaving 2 bases not matched to a gene. CDR3 coding DNA: TGTGCCAGCTCACTACAGGGGATGAACACTGAAGCTTTCTTT. It encodes CASSLQGMNTEAFF.

The rearrangement uses TRBV4-3 and TRBJ2-2; TRBD1 might be the D (6 bases). CDR3 length equals 18 residues. Per germline, CDR1 LGHNA and CDR2 YSLEER. V lost 0 bases and J 4 bases, leaving 18 bases between the germline ends. The CDR3 DNA reads as TGCGCCAGCAGCCAAGATCCACATCAGGACAGTTTCACCGGGGAGCTGTTTTTT. It yields the protein CASSQDPHQDSFTGELFF.

The chain combines TRBV19 with TRBJ2-2; 13 bases fit TRBD2. CDR1 and CDR2 (germline): LNHDA, SQIVND (reference sequence). This CDR3 comprises 15 residues. The trim removed 7 bases at V and 8 bases at J, leaving 7 bases unmatched. In nucleotides, the CDR3 is TGTGCCAGTAATCCGGGACTAGCGGGATCGGGGGAGCTGTTTTTT. Amino acid sequence: CASNPGLAGSGELFF.

J is TRBJ1-5 and V is TRBV10-1; 12 bases map to TRBD1. This CDR3 contains 20 residues. J gave up 0 bases and V 6 bases, and 15 bases lay outside the gene matches. Germline CDR1 and CDR2: WNHNN and SYGVQD (reference sequence). The CDR3 loop reads CASRGQGARQQLYSNQPQHF. The DNA of the CDR3 is TGCGCCAGCAGGGGACAGGGGGCGAGACAACAACTATATAGCAATCAGCCCCAGCATTTT.

The chain has TRBV5-4 and TRBJ2-7; 7 bases map to TRBD2. There are 14 residues in the CDR3. Unmatched junction bases numbered 4, after V lost 4 bases and J lost 0 bases. The germline V gene encodes CDR1 SGHNT and CDR2 YYREEE (reference sequence). CDR3 region: CASSPGLVSYEQYF. CDR3 in DNA: TGTGCCAGCAGCCCAGGACTAGTCTCCTACGAGCAGTACTTC.

The chain uses TRBV29-1 and TRBJ2-7; 14 bases agree with TRBD2. Per the germline V gene, CDR1 is SQVTM and CDR2 is ANQGSEA. V shed 4 bases and J 3 bases; nucleotides not matched to a gene: 11. The CDR3 is made up of 17 amino acids. Here the CDR3 reads CSVGLPGTSGSRYEQYF. The CDR3 DNA sequence: TGCAGCGTTGGTCTACCCGGGACTAGCGGGAGCCGCTACGAGCAGTACTTC.

The chain is built from TRBV19 and TRBJ1-2; TRBD1 matches 9 bases. V was pared by 1 base and J by 4 bases, with 1 base of the junction left unmatched. This CDR3 contains 14 residues. Per the germline V gene, CDR1 is LNHDA and CDR2 is SQIVND (reference sequence). The CDR3 nucleotides are TGTGCCAGTAGTATAGGACAGGGGGGCTATGGCTACACCTTC. This translates into CASSIGQGGYGYTF.

This chain links TRBV29-1 with TRBJ2-1; 14 bases map to TRBD2. Germline assignment: CDR1 SQVTM and CDR2 ANQGSEA. CDR3 length: 14 residues. V lost 5 bases, J lost 6 bases, and 3 bases stayed unmatched. CDR3 sequence (DNA): TGCAGCGTTCAGACTAGCGGGAGGGCCAATGAGCAGTTCTTC. Its translation: CSVQTSGRANEQFF.

The V and J genes are TRBV2 and TRBJ1-2; TRBD1 matches at 7 bases. J was trimmed by 4 bases and V by 6 bases; bases with no gene match: 8. Germline V gene sequence: CDR1 SNHLY, CDR2 FYNNEI. This CDR3 comprises 14 residues. The CDR3 region has the DNA TGTGCCAGCAGCAGTCAGACAGGGTTCTATGGCTACACCTTC. Translation: CASSSQTGFYGYTF.

The DNA of the CDR3 is TGTGCCAGCAGCTTACTAGCGGCCCAAGAGACCCAGTACTTC. It encodes CASSLLAAQETQYF. This chain links TRBV11-2 with TRBJ2-5, with 7 bases aligning to TRBD2. The germline V gene encodes CDR1 SGHAT and CDR2 FQNNGV. This CDR3 has 14 amino acids. Trimming cost V 2 bases and J 1 base; bases outside gene matches: 1.

This CDR3 is CASSAYGTGGPISGNTIYF. DNA of the CDR3: TGTGCCAGCAGTGCCTACGGGACAGGGGGTCCTATCTCTGGAAACACCATATATTTT. This chain joins TRBV27 and TRBJ1-3, with TRBD1 matching 11 bases. This CDR3 is built from 19 residues. Looked up from germline, CDR1 is MNHEY and CDR2 is SMNVEV (reference sequence). V dropped 5 bases and J dropped 0; count of bases not matched to a gene: 12.